The rows below give T cell receptor beta chains drawn from one sample of a study of blood T cell repertoires in COVID-19. Repertoires were generated with immunoSEQ multiplex PCR, while TCRdb's copy carries only in-frame clones and drops some. The data hold some 180,000 clones, with 75% to 85% observed a single time. Sequenced input: peripheral blood. These receptors all come from a human donor in a cohort sampled during active COVID-19. Each CDR3 is given with its conserved first and last residue. The order of the fields is D gene, V gene, clone size, J gene, CDR3 DNA, CDR3 protein. A D gene is named only where the DNA matches it firmly. Only part of the rows carry a size: once, few, many, or a class if the clone is expanded.

-	TRBV5-1	-	TRBJ2-3	TGCGCCAGCAGCCCGGAGCGGGGCACAGATACGCAGTATTTT	CASSPERGTDTQYF
-	TRBV13	few	TRBJ2-2	TGTGCCAGCAGCTTAAGGGTGGGGGCGACAAACACCGGGGAGCTGTTTTTT	CASSLRVGATNTGELFF
-	TRBV4-1	-	TRBJ2-2	TGCGCCAGCAGCCAAGTTGGGGGCTTGAACACCGGGGAGCTGTTTTTT	CASSQVGGLNTGELFF
-	TRBV5-1	-	TRBJ2-7	TGCGCCAGCAGCCGTCAGGGGAACGAGCAGTACTTC	CASSRQGNEQYF
-	TRBV5-4	-	TRBJ1-2	TGTGCCGGTTACCGAGACAGGATCGAATATGGCTACACCTTC	CAGYRDRIEYGYTF
TRBD1	TRBV19	-	TRBJ1-1	TGTGCCAGTAGCCAGGGACAGAAGAACACTGAAGCTTTCTTT	CASSQGQKNTEAFF
-	TRBV5-1	few	TRBJ2-5	TGCGCCAGCCGGATCCAAACAGGTGAAGAGACCCAGTACTTC	CASRIQTGEETQYF
-	TRBV15	once	TRBJ2-7	TGTGCCACCAGCAGAGAAGTCGCGAACGGGAATTACGAGCAGTACTTC	CATSREVANGNYEQYF
TRBD2	TRBV7-2	-	TRBJ2-5	TGTGCCAGCAGCTTAGATCGGTTTTCACTAGCGGGCCAAGAGACCCAGTACTTC	CASSLDRFSLAGQETQYF
-	TRBV5-4	-	TRBJ1-4	TGTGCCAGCAGCCGGGGATCAGGTCTCCATGAAAAACTGTTTTTT	CASSRGSGLHEKLFF
TRBD1	TRBV6-6	few	TRBJ1-1	TGTGCCAGCAGCCCCTGGACAGGGCGGGCCGGCACTGAAGCTTTCTTT	CASSPWTGRAGTEAFF
-	TRBV9	-	TRBJ1-1	TGTGCCAGCAGCCCACGGACAGAAACCCCTTGGGCTGAAGCTTTCTTT	CASSPRTETPWAEAFF
TRBD1	TRBV14	-	TRBJ2-2	TGTGCCAGCAGCCAAAAACAATGGACAGGTCACGCTCTCGGGGAGCTGTTTTTT	CASSQKQWTGHALGELFF
TRBD1	TRBV12-5	few	TRBJ1-4	TGTGCTAGTGCTTCCGGGACAGGGAATGAAAAACTGTTTTTT	CASASGTGNEKLFF
TRBD2	TRBV5-5	-	TRBJ2-3	TGTGCCAGCAGCTTCATTCTAGCGGGAGGCACAGATACGCAGTATTTT	CASSFILAGGTDTQYF